One and the same sample provided the 7 T cell receptor beta chains below, sequenced in a study of cytotoxic CD8 clonotypes in ibrutinib-treated CLL. Clones were sequenced by immunoSEQ multiplex PCR, and TCRdb holds only the in-frame ones, with some missing. Seen here are fewer than 300,000 clones, 76% observed once, and the top ten hold roughly 6%. The source was PBMCs, collected at disease progression, from a patient treated with ibrutinib. The receptor set was obtained from a human donor with chronic lymphocytic leukemia.

V usage is TRBV5-1 and J usage is TRBJ2-1, with a possible D match to TRBD2 (5 bases). Trimming removed 1 base from V and 4 bases from J, with 18 bases in between. The CDR3 runs to 17 residues. Per germline, CDR1 SGHRS and CDR2 YFSETQ. The CDR3 bases are TGCGCCAGCAGCTTGACCCCGACCGAGGGTCTTTACAATGAGCAGTTCTTC. Protein: CASSLTPTEGLYNEQFF. Using reference TRBV5-1 and TRBJ2-1 for the parts outside the CDR3, the full variable domain is KAGVTQTPRYLIKTRGQQVTLSCSPISGHRSVSWYQQTPGQGLQFLFEYFSETQRNKGNFPGRFSGRQFSNSRSEMNVSTLELGDSALYLCASSLTPTEGLYNEQFFGPGTRLTVL.

The chain employs TRBV5-1 and TRBJ2-3; perhaps TRBD2 as D (6 bases). Trimming removed 3 bases from V and 5 bases from J, with 7 bases in between. The CDR3 is 12 amino acids. Germline V CDR1 and CDR2: SGHRS, YFSETQ. The CDR3 nucleotides are TGCGCCAGCAGCTATAGCGGAGATACGCAGTATTTT. Protein sequence: CASSYSGDTQYF.

V gene TRBV7-2 combines with J gene TRBJ2-5; D is ambiguous. Deletions cut 5 bases from V and 4 bases from J, with 8 bases between. This CDR3 is 12 amino acids long. In germline, CDR1 is SGHTA, CDR2 FQGNSA. Here the CDR3 DNA reads TGTGCCAGCAGCACTATGGGAGAGACCCAGTACTTC. This codes for CASSTMGETQYF.

V and J are TRBV18 and TRBJ2-3; 13 positions agree with TRBD2. V shed 2 bases and J 6 bases; nucleotides not matched to a gene: 2. CDR1 and CDR2 (germline): KGHSH, LQKENI. The CDR3 totals 15 residues. The CDR3: CASSPGTSGIDTQYF. CDR3 DNA sequence: TGTGCCAGCTCACCAGGGACTAGCGGGATTGATACGCAGTATTTT.

The rearrangement links TRBV2 to TRBJ2-1, with 7 bases lining up with TRBD1. V shed 4 bases and J 0 bases; nucleotides not matched to a gene: 6. In germline, CDR1 is SNHLY, CDR2 FYNNEI. This CDR3 comprises 16 residues. CDR3 residues: CASSGEGQPSYNEQFF. As DNA, the CDR3 is TGTGCCAGCAGTGGAGAGGGACAGCCCTCCTACAATGAGCAGTTCTTC.

The chain links TRBV5-1 to TRBJ2-3, with unresolved D. Trimming removed 0 bases at V and 5 bases at J, with 13 bases between. The germline gives CDR1 SGHRS, CDR2 YFSETQ. The CDR3 spans 15 residues. CDR3 in DNA: TGCGCCAGCAGCTTGGGGGTAGTGGGCGAAGATACGCAGTATTTT. Translating gives CASSLGVVGEDTQYF.

The chain has TRBV4-1 and TRBJ1-6; D is possibly TRBD1 (6 bases). Germline CDR1 MGHRA, CDR2 YSYEKL. V shed 6 bases and J shed 10 bases, with 28 bases lying between them. The length of the CDR3 is 18 residues. The CDR3 sequence is CASSLKGGRERGHSPLHF. The CDR3 coding sequence is TGCGCCAGCAGTCTTAAGGGGGGGAGGGAAAGAGGTCACTCACCCCTCCACTTT.